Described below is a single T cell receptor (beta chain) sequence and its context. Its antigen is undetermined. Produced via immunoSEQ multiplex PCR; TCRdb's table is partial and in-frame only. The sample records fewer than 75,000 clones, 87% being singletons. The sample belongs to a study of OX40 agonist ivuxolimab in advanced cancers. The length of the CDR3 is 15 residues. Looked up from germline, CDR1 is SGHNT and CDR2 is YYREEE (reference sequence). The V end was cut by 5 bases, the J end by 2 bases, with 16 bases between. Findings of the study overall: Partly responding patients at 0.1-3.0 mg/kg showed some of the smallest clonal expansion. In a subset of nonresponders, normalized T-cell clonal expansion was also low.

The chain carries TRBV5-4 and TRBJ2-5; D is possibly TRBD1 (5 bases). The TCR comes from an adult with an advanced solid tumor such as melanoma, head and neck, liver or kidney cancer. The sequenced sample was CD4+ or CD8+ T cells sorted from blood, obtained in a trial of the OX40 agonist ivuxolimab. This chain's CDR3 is CASRSVGQGQETQYF. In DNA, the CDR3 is TGTGCCAGCAGGTCTGTGGGGCAGGGTCAAGAGACCCAGTACTTC.